This TCR beta chain came from a study of blood T cell repertoires in COVID-19. Cohorts were based on clinical histories the participants reported. The assay was immunoSEQ multiplex PCR, and TCRdb's table has in-frame clones only and misses some. The sample has 180,000 or so clones, approximately 80% seen once; the top ten hold roughly 9.6%. The CDR3 loop spans 11 amino acids. Trimming took off 1 base at V and 7 bases at J, with 8 bases between the two ends. Germline V lookup: CDR1 GTSNPN, CDR2 SVGIG (reference sequence). The sequence derives from a man aged 45 to 65 who had recovered from COVID-19. V usage is TRBV30 and J usage is TRBJ2-7; D is undetermined. The specimen was PBMCs or T cells enriched from blood (not recorded which). Here the CDR3 reads CAWSALGEQYF. Written as DNA, the CDR3 is TGTGCCTGGAGTGCTCTAGGTGAGCAGTACTTC.